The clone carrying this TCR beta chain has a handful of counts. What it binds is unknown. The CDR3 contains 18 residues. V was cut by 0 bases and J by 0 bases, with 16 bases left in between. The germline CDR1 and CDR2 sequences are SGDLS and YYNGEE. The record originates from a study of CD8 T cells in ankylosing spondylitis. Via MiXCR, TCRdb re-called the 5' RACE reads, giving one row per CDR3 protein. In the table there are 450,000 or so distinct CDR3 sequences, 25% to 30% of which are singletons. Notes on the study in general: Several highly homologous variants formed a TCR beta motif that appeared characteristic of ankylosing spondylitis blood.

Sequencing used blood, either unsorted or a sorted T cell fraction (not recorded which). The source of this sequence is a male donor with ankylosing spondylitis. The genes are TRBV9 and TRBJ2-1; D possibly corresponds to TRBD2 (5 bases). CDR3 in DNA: TGTGCCAGCAGCGTAGGAGGTGGTGGCGGGCTCTCCTACAATGAGCAGTTCTTC. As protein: CASSVGGGGGLSYNEQFF.